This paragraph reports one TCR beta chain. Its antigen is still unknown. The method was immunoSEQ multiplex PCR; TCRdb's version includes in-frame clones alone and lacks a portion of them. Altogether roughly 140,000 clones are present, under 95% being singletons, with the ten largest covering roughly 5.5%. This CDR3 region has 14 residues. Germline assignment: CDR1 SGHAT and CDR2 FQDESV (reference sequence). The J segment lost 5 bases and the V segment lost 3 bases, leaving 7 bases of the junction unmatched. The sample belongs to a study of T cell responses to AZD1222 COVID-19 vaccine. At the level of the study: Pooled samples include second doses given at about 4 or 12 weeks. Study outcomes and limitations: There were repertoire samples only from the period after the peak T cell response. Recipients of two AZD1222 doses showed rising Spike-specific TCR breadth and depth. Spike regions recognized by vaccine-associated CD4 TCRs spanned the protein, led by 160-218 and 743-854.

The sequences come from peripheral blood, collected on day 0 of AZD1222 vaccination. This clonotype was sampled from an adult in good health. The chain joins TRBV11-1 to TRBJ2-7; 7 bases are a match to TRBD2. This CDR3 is CASSFRRTSHEQYF. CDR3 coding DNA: TGTGCCAGCAGCTTTAGGAGGACTAGTCACGAGCAGTACTTC.